The 4 T cell receptor beta chains given below trace back to one sample, sequenced in a study of vaccination and CD4 T cells after COVID-19. With the Oncomine TCR Beta short-read assay, DNA from cultured CD4+ T cells was sequenced. TCRdb called the PCR reads again in MiXCR, with one record for every CDR3 protein. The table records about 18,000 distinct CDR3 sequences, 25% to 30% of them present only once. Their cognate antigens are unknown. Treatment indicated: approximately nine-day PBMC culture with coronavirus spike peptide pools or control peptides (ViraFEST assay). The sample was cultured CD4+ T cells from blood. These receptor sequences come from a human donor with COVID-19.

This chain links TRBV7-8 with TRBJ1-2; 7 bases fit TRBD1. CDR3 length: 14 residues. The germline V gene has CDR1 SGHVS and CDR2 FQNEAQ. V was clipped by 3 bases and J by 2 bases; unmatched bases: 3. In DNA, the CDR3 is TGTGCCAGCAGCTTCGGGACAGAGAACTATGGCTACACCTTC. The encoded protein is CASSFGTENYGYTF. Based on the CDR3 plus reference TRBV7-8 and TRBJ1-2, the full variable domain is GAGVSQSPRYKVAKRGQDVALRCDPISGHVSLFWYQQALGQGPEFLTYFQNEAQLDKSGLPSDRFFAERPEGSVSTLKIQRTQQEDSAVYLCASSFGTENYGYTFGSGTRLTVV.

The table lists this clonotype with a few counts. The chain couples TRBV23-1 to TRBJ1-1; the D is unclear. TRBV23-1 falls under the ORF class, with uncertain function. This CDR3 comprises 17 residues. Trimming took 2 bases from V and 0 from J, leaving 16 bases between them. The DNA of the CDR3 is TGCGCCAGCAGTCAAGGAAGAACTCCCGAAGTGAACACTGAAGCTTTCTTT. This sequence encodes CASSQGRTPEVNTEAFF.

This clonotype is medium-sized within its sample. The chain joins TRBV12-3 or TRBV12-4 to TRBJ2-7; 12 positions agree with TRBD2. V lost 6 bases to trimming and J lost 9 bases; unmatched junction nucleotides: 18. The CDR3 has 17 amino acids. CDR3 DNA: TGTGCCAGCAGCCTAGGACTAGCGGGGCCGAATTGGCGGGTGCAGTACTTC. The encoded protein is CASSLGLAGPNWRVQYF.

In its sample, this clonotype is medium-sized (0.01 to 0.1%). This sequence joins TRBV27 and TRBJ1-5, with a tentative D call TRBD1 (5 bases). The germline V gene encodes CDR1 MNHEY and CDR2 SMNVEV (reference sequence). The CDR3 runs 17 residues. Between the trimmed V and J ends, which lost 0 bases and 2 bases, there was a span of 14 bases. The CDR3: CASSLSGPRGGNQPQHF. The CDR3, as DNA: TGTGCCAGCAGTTTATCGGGACCCCGGGGAGGCAATCAGCCCCAGCATTTT.